What follows describes a single T cell receptor (beta chain). The data belong to a study of shared clonotypes between healthy human individuals. The V gene lost 4 bases and the J gene lost 4 bases, with 16 bases spanning the gap. The CDR3 runs to 15 residues. The germline gives CDR1 LGHNA, CDR2 YSLEER. The method was immunoSEQ multiplex PCR; TCRdb's version includes in-frame clones alone and lacks a portion of them. The sample carries under 1,900,000 clones, approximately 98.5% recorded once. The sequence was collected from a man younger than 45 in good health. This sequence joins TRBV4-3 and TRBJ1-2; D remains unclear. Material for sequencing was naive CD4+ T cells sorted from blood. The subset is: CD45RA+ positively selected. The CDR3 nucleotides read TGCGCCAGCAGCCTCTCACCAGAGACTGTCTATGGCTACACCTTC. Translated, it gives CASSLSPETVYGYTF.